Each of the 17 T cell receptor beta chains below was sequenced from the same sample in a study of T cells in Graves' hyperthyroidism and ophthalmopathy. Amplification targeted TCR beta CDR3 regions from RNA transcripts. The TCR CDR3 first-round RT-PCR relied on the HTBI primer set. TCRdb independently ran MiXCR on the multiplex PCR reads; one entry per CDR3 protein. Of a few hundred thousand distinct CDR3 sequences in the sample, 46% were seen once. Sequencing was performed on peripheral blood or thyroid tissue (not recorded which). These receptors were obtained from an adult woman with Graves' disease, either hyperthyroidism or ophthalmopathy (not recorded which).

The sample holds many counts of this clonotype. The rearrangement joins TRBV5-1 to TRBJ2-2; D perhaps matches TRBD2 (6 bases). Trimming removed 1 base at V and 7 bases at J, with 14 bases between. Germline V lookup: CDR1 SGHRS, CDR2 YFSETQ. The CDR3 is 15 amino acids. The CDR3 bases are TGCGCCAGCAGCTTGATCGGGAGTACGGTCGGGGAGCTGTTTTTT. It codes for CASSLIGSTVGELFF.

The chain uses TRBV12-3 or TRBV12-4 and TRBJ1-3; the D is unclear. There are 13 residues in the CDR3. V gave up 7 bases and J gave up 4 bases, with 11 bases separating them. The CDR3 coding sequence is TGTGCCAGCACCCCCTCCCGGGGAAACACCATATATTTT. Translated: CASTPSRGNTIYF.

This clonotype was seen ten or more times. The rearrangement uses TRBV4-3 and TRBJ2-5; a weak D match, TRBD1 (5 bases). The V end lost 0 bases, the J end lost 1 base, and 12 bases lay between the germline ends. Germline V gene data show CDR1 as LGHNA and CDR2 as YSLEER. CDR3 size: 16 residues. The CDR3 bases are TGCGCCAGCAGCCAAGACGTCAGGGTTAGCCAAGAGACCCAGTACTTC. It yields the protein CASSQDVRVSQETQYF.

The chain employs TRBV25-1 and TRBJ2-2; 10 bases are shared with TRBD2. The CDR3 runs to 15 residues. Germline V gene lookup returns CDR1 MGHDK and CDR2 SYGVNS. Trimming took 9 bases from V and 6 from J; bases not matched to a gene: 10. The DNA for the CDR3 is TGTGCCAGGATTGTTCTAGCGGGAGAGGCCGGGGAGCTGTTTTTT. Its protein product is CARIVLAGEAGELFF.

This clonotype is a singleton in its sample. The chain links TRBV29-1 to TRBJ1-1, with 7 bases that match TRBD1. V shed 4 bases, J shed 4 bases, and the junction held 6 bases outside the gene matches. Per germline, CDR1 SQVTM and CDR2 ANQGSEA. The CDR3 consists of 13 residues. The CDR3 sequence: CSVVNRGRTEAFF. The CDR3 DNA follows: TGCAGCGTTGTGAACAGGGGCCGCACTGAAGCTTTCTTT.

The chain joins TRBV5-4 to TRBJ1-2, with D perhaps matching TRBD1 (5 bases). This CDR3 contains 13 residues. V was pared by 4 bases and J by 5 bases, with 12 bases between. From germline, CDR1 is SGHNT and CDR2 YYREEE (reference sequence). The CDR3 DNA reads TGTGCCAGCAGCATGCAGGGTCTTTATGGCTACACCTTC. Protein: CASSMQGLYGYTF.

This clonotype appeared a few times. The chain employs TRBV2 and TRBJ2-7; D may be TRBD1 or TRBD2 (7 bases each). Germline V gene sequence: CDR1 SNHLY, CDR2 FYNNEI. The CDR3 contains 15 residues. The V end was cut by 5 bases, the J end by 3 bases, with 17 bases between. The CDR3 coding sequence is TGTGCCAGCAGTACCCGACAGGGAGGGTTCTACGAGCAGTACTTC. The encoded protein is CASSTRQGGFYEQYF.

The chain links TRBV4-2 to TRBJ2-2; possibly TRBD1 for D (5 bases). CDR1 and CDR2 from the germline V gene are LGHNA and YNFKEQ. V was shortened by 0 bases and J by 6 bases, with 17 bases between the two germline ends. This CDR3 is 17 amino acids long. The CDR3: CASSQEFTGAFPGELFF. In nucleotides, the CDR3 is TGTGCCAGCAGCCAAGAATTTACTGGGGCCTTCCCCGGGGAGCTGTTTTTT.

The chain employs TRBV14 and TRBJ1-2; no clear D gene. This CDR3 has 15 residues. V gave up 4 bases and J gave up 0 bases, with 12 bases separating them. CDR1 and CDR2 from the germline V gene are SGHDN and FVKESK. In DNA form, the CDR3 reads TGTGCCAGCAGCCCTTGGAAGGGCCCTAACTATGGCTACACCTTC. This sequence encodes CASSPWKGPNYGYTF.

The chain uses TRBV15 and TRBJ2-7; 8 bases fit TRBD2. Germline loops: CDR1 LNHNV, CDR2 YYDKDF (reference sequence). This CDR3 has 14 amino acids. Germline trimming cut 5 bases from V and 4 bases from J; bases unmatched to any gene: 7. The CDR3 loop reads CATSSSRGAYEQYF. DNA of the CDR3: TGTGCCACCAGCTCTTCGCGGGGGGCGTACGAGCAGTACTTC.

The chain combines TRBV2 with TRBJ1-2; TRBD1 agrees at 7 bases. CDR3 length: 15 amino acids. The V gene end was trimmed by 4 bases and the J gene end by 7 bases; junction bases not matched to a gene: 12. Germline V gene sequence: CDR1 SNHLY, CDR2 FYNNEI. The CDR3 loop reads CASSAPADREVGYTF. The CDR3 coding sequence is TGTGCCAGCAGTGCTCCCGCTGACAGGGAGGTTGGCTACACCTTC.

The CDR3 DNA reads TGCGCCAGCAGCCAGCGAACAGGGGGCACTTACTTCTACGAGCAGTACTTC. Protein: CASSQRTGGTYFYEQYF. V is TRBV4-1 and J is TRBJ2-7, with 9 bases matching TRBD1. In germline, CDR1 is MGHRA, CDR2 YSYEKL. J was trimmed by 3 bases and V by 3 bases; bases with no gene match: 12. The CDR3 contains 17 residues.

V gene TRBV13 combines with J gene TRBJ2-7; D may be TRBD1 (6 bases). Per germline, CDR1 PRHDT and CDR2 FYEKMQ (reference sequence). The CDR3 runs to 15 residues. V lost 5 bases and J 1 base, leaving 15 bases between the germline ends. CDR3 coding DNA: TGTGCCAGCAGCGGCGGTGGGGGCCGGTCCTACGAGCAGTACTTC. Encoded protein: CASSGGGGRSYEQYF.

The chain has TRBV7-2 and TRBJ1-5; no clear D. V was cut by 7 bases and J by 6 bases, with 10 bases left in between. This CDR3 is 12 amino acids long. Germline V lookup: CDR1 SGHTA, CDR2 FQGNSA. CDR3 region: CASTNSSQPQHF. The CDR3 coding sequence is TGTGCCAGCACTAACTCCAGTCAGCCCCAGCATTTT.

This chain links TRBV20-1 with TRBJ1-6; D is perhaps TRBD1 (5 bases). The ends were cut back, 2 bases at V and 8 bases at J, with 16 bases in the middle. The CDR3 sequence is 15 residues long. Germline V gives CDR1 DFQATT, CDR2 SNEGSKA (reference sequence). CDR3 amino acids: CSARPTGTRDSPLHF. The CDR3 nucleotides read TGCAGTGCTAGACCGACCGGGACTAGGGATTCACCCCTCCACTTT.

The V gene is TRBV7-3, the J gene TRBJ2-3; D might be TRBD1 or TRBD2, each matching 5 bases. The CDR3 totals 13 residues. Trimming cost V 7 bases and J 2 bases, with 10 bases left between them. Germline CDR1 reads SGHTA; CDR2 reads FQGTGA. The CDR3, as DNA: TGTGCCAGCACCGATGGGACCACAGATACGCAGTATTTT. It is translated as CASTDGTTDTQYF.

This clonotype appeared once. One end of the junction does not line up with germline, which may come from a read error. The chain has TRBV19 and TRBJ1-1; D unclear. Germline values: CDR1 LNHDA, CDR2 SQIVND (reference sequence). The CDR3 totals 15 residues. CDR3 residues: CPSSSSRSVSTEAFF. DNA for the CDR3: TGTCCCAGTAGCAGCTCACGGTCGGTGAGCACTGAAGCTTTCTTT.